This passage covers 28 T cell receptor beta chains from one sample sequenced in a study of blood T cell repertoires in COVID-19 (dated by TCRdb to 2018 to 2021). The library was built by means of the immunoSEQ multiplex PCR assay. TCRdb carries this immuneACCESS record with in-frame sequences only. Its versions omit some clonotypes, under half of them owing to an unresolved V gene in the studies checked, with the rest unexplained. The table for this sample lists 170,000 or so clones; roughly 84% of them were counted only once. The ten most abundant clones make up around 6.6% of the sample. Source material: peripheral blood. All receptors come from a middle-aged man with active or convalescent COVID-19.

The chain combines TRBV21-1 with TRBJ2-5; the D call in the table, TRBD1, was not verified against the DNA. TRBV21-1 is described as a pseudogene. The length of the CDR3 is 16 residues. The CDR3 nucleotides are TGTGCCAGCAGCAAAGCCCGTCCGGGACAGCAAGAGACCCAGTACTTC. Translation gives CASSKARPGQQETQYF.

This clone was detected once. The gene calls are TRBV7-9 and TRBJ2-5; TRBD1 aligns across 12 bases. The J segment lost 5 bases and the V segment lost 5 bases, leaving 6 bases of the junction unmatched. From germline, CDR1 is SEHNR and CDR2 FQNEAQ (reference sequence). The CDR3 sequence is 15 residues long. The CDR3 is CASSLGTGGWETQYF. Written as DNA, the CDR3 is TGTGCCAGCAGCCTCGGGACAGGGGGCTGGGAGACCCAGTACTTC.

In this sample, this clone turned up once. The V and J genes are TRBV20-1 and TRBJ2-7; TRBD2 agrees at 8 bases. The CDR3 runs 13 residues. Germline V lookup: CDR1 DFQATT, CDR2 SNEGSKA (reference sequence). J was trimmed by 3 bases and V by 3 bases; bases with no gene match: 4. This CDR3 reads CSASSGVGYEQYF. The CDR3 DNA reads TGCAGTGCTAGTAGCGGGGTTGGCTACGAGCAGTACTTC.

The chain joins TRBV11-2 to TRBJ2-2; TRBD1 is a possible D gene (6 bases). Trimming took off 5 bases at V and 3 bases at J, with 10 bases between the two ends. The CDR3 is made up of 14 amino acids. Germline lookup yields CDR1 SGHAT and CDR2 FQNNGV. The CDR3 bases are TGTGCCAGCAGCCAACAGGGCTACACCGGGGAGCTGTTTTTT. This translates into CASSQQGYTGELFF.

This chain uses TRBV19 with TRBJ1-2; 9 positions match TRBD1. The CDR3 is made up of 15 amino acids. In germline, CDR1 is LNHDA, CDR2 SQIVND (reference sequence). V was clipped by 4 bases and J by 2 bases; unmatched bases: 5. CDR3 DNA: TGTGCCAGTAGTAGCCGGGACAGGGCGAACTATGGCTACACCTTC. Residues: CASSSRDRANYGYTF.

This rearrangement joins TRBV19 to TRBJ2-7; 7 positions match TRBD1. The CDR3 has 13 amino acids. The ends lost 0 bases at V and 6 bases at J; junction bases unmatched: 2. The germline gives CDR1 LNHDA, CDR2 SQIVND (reference sequence). For the CDR3, the DNA is TGTGCCAGTAGTATAGATGCAGGGGGCGAGCAGTACTTC. This gives the protein CASSIDAGGEQYF.

The chain has TRBV9 and TRBJ2-1, with 9 bases matching TRBD2. Trimming at V came to 4 bases and at J to 7 bases, leaving 9 bases not matched to a gene. CDR3 length equals 15 residues. Looked up from germline, CDR1 is SGDLS and CDR2 is YYNGEE. The DNA for the CDR3 is TGTGCCAGCAGCACAGATAGCGGGAGTACGAATGAGCAGTTCTTC. Encoded protein: CASSTDSGSTNEQFF.

This clone was detected only a few times. The rearrangement links TRBV7-3 to TRBJ2-1; TRBD2 is a possible D gene (6 bases). CDR3 length: 15 residues. With 0 bases removed from V and 6 bases from J, the gap between germline ends came to 12 bases. The germline V gene has CDR1 SGHTA and CDR2 FQGTGA. The CDR3 loop reads CASSLTHLTSNEQFF. CDR3 DNA: TGTGCCAGCAGCTTAACCCACCTGACTAGCAATGAGCAGTTCTTC.

With respect to this clone: This sample also contains other DNA sequences that code for the same CDR3. The genes are TRBV5-1 and TRBJ2-1; TRBD2 matches 8 bases. V lost 0 bases and J lost 4; bases outside the gene matches: 6. The CDR3 has 16 amino acids. The V gene's germline CDR1 is SGHRS and CDR2 YFSETQ. The CDR3 reads CASSLAASGLYNEQFF. DNA of the CDR3: TGCGCCAGCAGCTTGGCCGCTAGCGGGTTATACAATGAGCAGTTCTTC.

This chain uses TRBV11-1 with TRBJ2-2; a weak D match, TRBD2 (8 bases). This CDR3 is built from 16 residues. Trimming took off 3 bases at V and 4 bases at J, with 15 bases between the two ends. Per the germline V gene, CDR1 is SGHAT and CDR2 is FQDESV (reference sequence). CDR3 sequence (DNA): TGTGCCAGCAGCTTCAGGGGGACTAGTGGCACCGGGGAGCTGTTTTTT. Translating gives CASSFRGTSGTGELFF.

J is TRBJ2-3 and V is TRBV24-1; 11 bases line up with TRBD2. The germline V gene encodes CDR1 KGHDR and CDR2 SFDVKD. V was clipped by 3 bases and J by 6 bases; unmatched bases: 16. The CDR3 sequence is 19 residues long. This CDR3 is CATSDAPGTSGLRRDTQYF. For the CDR3, the DNA is TGTGCCACCAGTGATGCACCCGGGACTAGCGGTTTAAGGAGGGATACGCAGTATTTT.

This chain links TRBV7-9 with TRBJ1-4, with 10 bases that match TRBD1. The germline CDR1 and CDR2 sequences are SEHNR and FQNEAQ (reference sequence). Trimming cost V 8 bases and J 8 bases; bases outside gene matches: 8. This CDR3 spans 14 amino acids. The CDR3 nucleotides are TGTGCCAGCGGGGAGGGACAGGGGAACGAAAAACTGTTTTTT. Translation: CASGEGQGNEKLFF.

J is TRBJ2-7 and V is TRBV20-1, with TRBD2 matching 12 bases. The CDR3 extends over 15 amino acids. J was trimmed by 4 bases and V by 3 bases; bases with no gene match: 7. Germline V gene lookup returns CDR1 DFQATT and CDR2 SNEGSKA (reference sequence). DNA for the CDR3: TGCAGTGCTAGTAAACCGGGACTAGCGGGTTACGAGCAGTACTTC. Protein: CSASKPGLAGYEQYF.

V is TRBV29-1 and J is TRBJ1-2; maybe TRBD1 (6 bases). This CDR3 region has 13 residues. CDR1 is SQVTM and CDR2 is ANQGSEA in the germline V gene. V dropped 7 bases and J dropped 8 bases, with 20 bases sitting between them. CDR3 DNA: TGCAGCGCCGGCGGGCCGGGGGGGGCAGGCTACACCTTC. This sequence encodes CSAGGPGGAGYTF.

This clone was found a few times. The chain joins TRBV18 to TRBJ1-4; TRBD1 aligns across 9 bases. Germline V gene data show CDR1 as KGHSH and CDR2 as LQKENI. This CDR3 region has 14 residues. The junction had 6 bases not matched to a gene; V was cut back by 6 bases and J by 7 bases. CDR3 loop: CASSQQGAGEKLFF. As DNA, the CDR3 is TGTGCCAGCTCGCAACAGGGGGCAGGTGAAAAACTGTTTTTT.

The count of this clone is one. V gene TRBV7-9 combines with J gene TRBJ1-1; weak D call: TRBD1 (6 bases). Trimming cost V 5 bases and J 1 base, with 8 bases left between them. Germline V gene lookup returns CDR1 SEHNR and CDR2 FQNEAQ (reference sequence). CDR3 length: 13 residues. CDR3 in DNA: TGTGCCAGCAGCCTACAGGGGAACACTGAAGCTTTCTTT. This sequence encodes CASSLQGNTEAFF.

The chain links TRBV5-1 to TRBJ1-2; D not certain. The CDR3 extends over 12 amino acids. Trimming took off 2 bases at V and 7 bases at J, with 9 bases between the two ends. CDR1 and CDR2 from the germline V gene are SGHRS and YFSETQ. The CDR3 region has the DNA TGCGCCAGCAGCTTTTCCACTATTGGCTACACCTTC. Amino acids: CASSFSTIGYTF.

The genes are TRBV27 and TRBJ2-1; 8 positions agree with TRBD2. The V gene's germline CDR1 is MNHEY and CDR2 SMNVEV (reference sequence). The CDR3 contains 16 residues. V was clipped by 2 bases and J by 0 bases; unmatched bases: 3. CDR3 region: CASSLLAGGSYNEQFF. In nucleotides, the CDR3 is TGTGCCAGCAGTTTACTAGCGGGTGGCTCCTACAATGAGCAGTTCTTC.

The genes are TRBV7-2 and TRBJ1-5; 11 bases map to TRBD1. The germline V gene has CDR1 SGHTA and CDR2 FQGNSA. The CDR3 length is 15 residues. V shed 3 bases and J 6 bases; nucleotides not matched to a gene: 4. CDR3 DNA sequence: TGTGCCAGCAGCTTCTCCGGGACAGGGGGTCAGCCCCAGCATTTT. This translates into CASSFSGTGGQPQHF.

On this clone: The likely explanation is a read error, given a far larger clone one base away. J is TRBJ2-3 and V is TRBV4-3; the D gene is possibly TRBD2 (7 bases). The ends were cut back, 8 bases at V and 0 bases at J, with 18 bases in the middle. The CDR3 totals 16 residues. Germline CDR1 LGHNA, CDR2 YSLEER. The CDR3 DNA reads TGCGCCAGCTGCCGGGACGGGGGGCTTAGCACAGATACGCAGTATTTT. Translation: CASCRDGGLSTDTQYF.

This clone turned up a few times. V gene TRBV5-1 combines with J gene TRBJ1-6; weak D call: TRBD1 (5 bases). CDR3 length: 16 residues. CDR1 is SGHRS and CDR2 is YFSETQ in the germline V gene. The V end lost 0 bases, the J end lost 0 bases, and 7 bases lay between the germline ends. The chain's CDR3 is CASSLVQGSYNSPLHF. As DNA, the CDR3 is TGCGCCAGCAGCTTGGTTCAGGGCTCCTATAATTCACCCCTCCACTTT.

The chain has TRBV28 and TRBJ1-2; unclear D gene. Germline V CDR1 and CDR2: MDHEN, SYDVKM. Trimming shortened V by 2 bases and J by 2 bases, and 9 bases separated the two germline ends. There are 14 residues in the CDR3. The CDR3 DNA sequence: TGTGCCAGCAGTTTAGTCCTACCGAACTATGGCTACACCTTC. Its translation: CASSLVLPNYGYTF.

This chain joins TRBV2 and TRBJ2-7; D is possibly TRBD1 (6 bases). In germline, CDR1 is SNHLY, CDR2 FYNNEI. V was clipped by 2 bases and J by 4 bases, with 6 bases between them. This CDR3 has 12 residues. For the CDR3, the DNA is TGTGCCAGCAGTGAACAGGGGTACGAGCAGTACTTC. Translation: CASSEQGYEQYF.

The chain joins TRBV20-1 to TRBJ2-5; perhaps TRBD2 as D (6 bases). This CDR3 comprises 11 residues. The V gene's germline CDR1 is DFQATT and CDR2 SNEGSKA (reference sequence). Trimming shortened V by 8 bases and J by 2 bases, and 9 bases separated the two germline ends. The CDR3 DNA follows: TGCAGTTTCGCGGGACAAGAGACCCAGTACTTC. Its protein is CSFAGQETQYF.

The V gene is TRBV5-1, the J gene TRBJ1-2; D is perhaps TRBD1 (6 bases). V was clipped by 6 bases and J by 4 bases, with 22 bases between them. Germline V CDR1 and CDR2: SGHRS, YFSETQ. The CDR3 has 16 residues. The CDR3 nucleotides are TGCGCCAGCACCCCCCTACCTATACAGGGTCCCTATGGCTACACCTTC. As protein: CASTPLPIQGPYGYTF.

V gene TRBV2 combines with J gene TRBJ2-3; TRBD2 aligns across 12 bases. With V trimmed by 8 bases and J by 3 bases, 9 bases remained unmatched. Germline assignment: CDR1 SNHLY and CDR2 FYNNEI. The length of the CDR3 is 16 residues. The chain's CDR3 is CASSLAGGKMTDTQYF. The CDR3 bases are TGTGCCAGCTCTCTAGCGGGAGGGAAAATGACAGATACGCAGTATTTT.

A remark on this clone: The sample contains more than one DNA sequence encoding this CDR3. V usage is TRBV7-9 and J usage is TRBJ1-1; D remains ambiguous. The CDR3 runs 13 residues. Germline V gene sequence: CDR1 SEHNR, CDR2 FQNEAQ (reference sequence). V was cut by 1 base and J by 8 bases, with 11 bases left in between. The CDR3 sequence: CASSLEPGSEAFF. CDR3 sequence (DNA): TGTGCCAGCAGCTTAGAGCCGGGTTCCGAAGCTTTCTTT.

This clone was seen many times. The chain carries TRBV7-9 and TRBJ1-2, with TRBD1 identical over 9 bases. Losses at the gene ends were 1 base for V and 4 bases for J; bases not matched to a gene: 4. This CDR3 region has 15 residues. Germline CDR1 is SEHNR and CDR2 is FQNEAQ (reference sequence). This CDR3 reads CASSLGDRDPYGYTF. CDR3 DNA: TGTGCCAGCAGCTTAGGGGACAGGGACCCCTATGGCTACACCTTC.